This TCR beta chain was documented in a study of radiotherapy plus CTLA-4 blockade in lung cancer. Study conclusions and caveats: Radiotherapy with ipilimumab was followed by blood expansion of tumor-derived clones.

The CDR3 totals 14 residues. CDR1 is SGHRS and CDR2 is YFSETQ in the germline V gene. V lost 0 bases, J lost 5 bases, and 5 bases stayed unmatched. Method: immunoSEQ multiplex PCR; TCRdb's copy keeps in-frame clones and lacks some. The repertoire holds around 70,000 clones, with over 80% as singletons. Comment on this clone: The antigen remains unidentified.

The rearrangement uses TRBV5-1 and TRBJ2-7; the match to TRBD1 covers 7 bases. This TCR derives from a human donor with non-small cell lung cancer who had a partial response to radiotherapy plus ipilimumab. This sample comprised peripheral blood, obtained from a patient treated with radiotherapy plus ipilimumab. The CDR3 region has the DNA TGCGCCAGCAGCTTGGTGACAGGGCAGGACGAGCAGTACTTC. Its protein product is CASSLVTGQDEQYF.